This T cell receptor beta chain was recovered during a study of shared clonotypes between healthy human individuals. Whole-study context: Researchers drew samples from two women and three men aged 18 to 49.

A word on this clone: The antigen remains undetermined.

Findings of the study overall: Sorted-subset sequencing was shown by rarefaction to be incomplete despite large depth. Sampling used blood alone; tissue repertoires probably differ.

The study drew all its donors from Caucasian adults living in Nashville, Tennessee. Here immunoSEQ multiplex PCR was the method, and the copy in TCRdb shows in-frame clones only, minus some. The data show over 850,000 clones, about four fifths seen once. The sample was memory CD4+ T cells from PBMCs. Regarding subset: CD45RA-negative fraction. The sequence derives from a man aged 18 to 30 in good health. Some clones in this sample may be carry-over from other donors' samples.

DNA for the CDR3: TGCGCCAGCAGCGCGATTAGCGGGTCTTACAATGAGCAGTTCTTC. As protein: CASSAISGSYNEQFF. The chain employs TRBV5-1 and TRBJ2-1; TRBD2 matches at 7 bases. J lost 4 bases, V lost 4 bases, and 8 bases had no gene match. The CDR3 is 15 amino acids. The germline V gene encodes CDR1 SGHRS and CDR2 YFSETQ.